The rows below give T cell receptor beta chains drawn from one sample of a study of T cells in Graves' hyperthyroidism and ophthalmopathy. Each CDR3 protein gets one entry after TCRdb re-called the multiplex PCR reads with MiXCR. The sample lists roughly 700,000 distinct CDR3 sequences; 17% were seen once. The sample consisted of blood. These receptors were collected from a middle-aged man with Graves' hyperthyroidism. Both conserved end residues are part of each CDR3. D genes are given only for firm matches. Not every row has a clone size; where given, it reads once, few, many or a size class.

J: TRBJ1-2
V: TRBV5-1
size: .
D: TRBD1
DNA: TGCGCCAGCAGCTCAGAGACAGGGGGCGCGTTGGATGGCTACACCTTC
CDR3: CASSSETGGALDGYTF

J: TRBJ2-1
V: TRBV13
size: few
D: .
DNA: TGTGCCAGCAGCTCGCCAATCCCTCCCGGGGATGAGCAGTTCTTC
CDR3: CASSSPIPPGDEQFF

J: TRBJ2-3
V: TRBV12-3/TRBV12-4
size: many
D: TRBD2
DNA: TGTGCCAGCAGACGGACTAGCGGGGGGTATAGCACAGATACGCAGTATTTT
CDR3: CASRRTSGGYSTDTQYF

J: TRBJ1-1
V: TRBV9
size: few
D: .
DNA: TGTGCCAGCAGCGTAGAATGGGGGAACACTGAAGCTTTCTTT
CDR3: CASSVEWGNTEAFF

J: TRBJ1-1
V: TRBV10-1
size: .
D: TRBD1
DNA: TGCGCCAGCAAAAGGGGGCTGGACACTGAAGCTTTCTTT
CDR3: CASKRGLDTEAFF

J: TRBJ2-5
V: TRBV28
size: many
D: TRBD1
DNA: TGTGCCAGCAGTCCTCGGGACAGGTCGGGTGAGGAGACCCAGTACTTC
CDR3: CASSPRDRSGEETQYF

J: TRBJ1-1
V: TRBV18
size: many
D: TRBD1
DNA: TGTGCCAGCTCACCGACAGGGGGCCTGGATGAGGTCATGAACACTGAAGCTTTCTTT
CDR3: CASSPTGGLDEVMNTEAFF

J: TRBJ2-2
V: TRBV7-9
size: many
D: .
DNA: TGTGCCAGCAGCCACGGAGGGCCCGGGGAGCTGTTTTTT
CDR3: CASSHGGPGELFF

J: TRBJ2-3
V: TRBV2
size: many
D: TRBD1
DNA: TGTGCCAGCAGTGAAGAGGGGGCGACCACAGATACGCAGTATTTT
CDR3: CASSEEGATTDTQYF

J: TRBJ2-3
V: TRBV14
size: few
D: .
DNA: TGTGCCAGCAGCCAACGAACTAGCCCTAACACAGATACGCAGTATTTT
CDR3: CASSQRTSPNTDTQYF

J: TRBJ2-7
V: TRBV30
size: .
D: .
DNA: TGTGCCTGGAGTGTACTAGCTTCCTACGAGCAGTACTTC
CDR3: CAWSVLASYEQYF

J: TRBJ1-4
V: TRBV19
size: .
D: .
DNA: TGTGCCAGTAGTGACGGTAACACTAATGAAAAACTGTTTTTT
CDR3: CASSDGNTNEKLFF

J: TRBJ1-5
V: TRBV5-5
size: .
D: TRBD1
DNA: TGTGCCAGCAGCTCGTACCCACAGGGGGGTAGCAATCAGCCCCAGCATTTT
CDR3: CASSSYPQGGSNQPQHF

J: TRBJ1-4
V: TRBV10-3
size: many
D: .
DNA: TGTGCCATCGGTGCAGGGGAAGGAGGAAAACTGTTTTTT
CDR3: CAIGAGEGGKLFF